This T cell receptor beta chain came from a study of identical twins. TCRdb fed the 5' RACE reads into MiXCR, producing one record per CDR3 protein. The sample has under 250,000 distinct CDR3 sequences, approximately 8.3% seen once. Germline V CDR1 and CDR2: SGHTA, FQGNSA. CDR3 length: 15 amino acids. Trimming cost V 5 bases and J 2 bases; bases outside gene matches: 4. These data were also filed under a second study, of yellow fever vaccine responses in identical twins.

The chain joins TRBV7-2 to TRBJ2-2; 8 bases line up with TRBD1. Material for sequencing was memory (CD45RO+) T cells sorted from blood. The sequence was obtained from a woman between 18 and 29 years old in good health. CDR3 DNA sequence: TGTGCCAGCAGCCGGGACAGGACAAACACCGGGGAGCTGTTTTTT. It encodes CASSRDRTNTGELFF.